The 8 T cell receptor beta chains listed next were all sequenced from one sample in a study of T cells in localized non-small cell lung cancer (dated by TCRdb to about 2020). The library was generated by the immunoSEQ multiplex PCR assay. TCRdb stores this immuneACCESS table with in-frame sequences only. Part of the clones is absent; in the studies checked, under half of the shortfall reflects unresolved V genes, and no reason is known for the rest. The sample data list around 29,000 clones, and around 80% of these were observed just once. The top ten constitute around a third of the sample. This specimen consisted of peripheral blood, obtained before any cancer treatment. Source of these receptors: a male donor at least 60 years old with stage II squamous cell lung carcinoma.

The chain recombines TRBV7-7 with TRBJ2-1; TRBD1 matches at 11 bases. This CDR3 is built from 14 residues. The germline V gene encodes CDR1 SSHAT and CDR2 FNYEAQ (reference sequence). The V segment lost 5 bases and the J segment 6 bases; nucleotides outside the gene matches: 3. As DNA, the CDR3 is TGTGCCAGCAGCGCGGGACAGGGGGGCAATGAGCAGTTCTTC. Its protein is CASSAGQGGNEQFF.

V and J are TRBV6-6 and TRBJ2-3; D unclear. Germline values: CDR1 MNHNY, CDR2 SVGAGI (reference sequence). The CDR3 totals 12 residues. V was cut by 5 bases and J by 0 bases, with 3 bases left in between. The CDR3 spells CASSISTDTQYF. The DNA of the CDR3 is TGTGCCAGCAGTATTAGCACAGATACGCAGTATTTT.

Only one count was recorded for this clone. V gene TRBV9 combines with J gene TRBJ2-3; TRBD2 agrees at 8 bases. Germline values: CDR1 SGDLS, CDR2 YYNGEE. CDR3 length equals 19 residues. V lost 1 base to trimming and J lost 5 bases; unmatched junction nucleotides: 18. The CDR3 loop is CASSVQQLSGLEVLDTQYF. In DNA, the CDR3 is TGTGCCAGCAGCGTACAACAGTTGTCGGGACTAGAGGTTTTAGATACGCAGTATTTT.

The chain joins TRBV7-9 to TRBJ2-5; TRBD2 aligns across 15 bases. The CDR3 spans 17 residues. Germline V lookup: CDR1 SEHNR, CDR2 FQNEAQ (reference sequence). V was pared by 5 bases and J by 0 bases, with 4 bases of the junction left unmatched. DNA for the CDR3: TGTGCCAGCAGCCTCGGGACTAGCGGGAGGTACCAAGAGACCCAGTACTTC. Translated: CASSLGTSGRYQETQYF.

The chain employs TRBV15 and TRBJ2-1, with D maybe TRBD2 (6 bases). This CDR3 region has 15 residues. Germline loops: CDR1 LNHNV, CDR2 YYDKDF (reference sequence). V gave up 0 bases and J gave up 6 bases, with 12 bases separating them. CDR3 loop: CATSRESGLRNEQFF. CDR3 nucleotides: TGTGCCACCAGCAGAGAGTCGGGACTTCGCAATGAGCAGTTCTTC. The variable domain in full, completed from reference TRBV15 and TRBJ2-1, reads DAMVIQNPRYQVTQFGKPVTLSCSQTLNHNVMYWYQQKSSQAPKLLFHYYDKDFNNEADTPDNFQSRRPNTSFCFLDIRSPGLGDTAMYLCATSRESGLRNEQFFGPGTRLTVL.

The chain employs TRBV6-5 and TRBJ2-1, with D hard to call. V was shortened by 2 bases and J by 0 bases, with 11 bases between the two germline ends. The germline V gene has CDR1 MNHEY and CDR2 SVGAGI. The CDR3 contains 16 residues. CDR3 protein: CASSYRQSSSYNEQFF. DNA of the CDR3: TGTGCCAGCAGTTACAGGCAGTCTAGCTCCTACAATGAGCAGTTCTTC.

V usage is TRBV15 and J usage is TRBJ1-2, with a weak D call TRBD1 (6 bases). CDR3 length: 14 residues. V was clipped by 0 bases and J by 5 bases, with 10 bases between them. CDR1 is LNHNV and CDR2 is YYDKDF in the germline V gene (reference sequence). The CDR3 region has the DNA TGTGCCACCAGCAGAGAAACCCAGGGGTATGGCTACACCTTC. Its translation is CATSRETQGYGYTF.

The chain carries TRBV5-1 and TRBJ1-2, with TRBD1 identical over 8 bases. This CDR3 has 15 residues. V was pared by 1 base and J by 7 bases, with 9 bases of the junction left unmatched. CDR1 is SGHRS, CDR2 YFSETQ, per germline. The CDR3 loop reads CASSLSPGQGAGYTF. DNA for the CDR3: TGCGCCAGCAGCTTGTCACCCGGACAGGGAGCTGGCTACACCTTC. Drawing the rest from reference TRBV5-1 and TRBJ1-2, the complete variable domain is KAGVTQTPRYLIKTRGQQVTLSCSPISGHRSVSWYQQTPGQGLQFLFEYFSETQRNKGNFPGRFSGRQFSNSRSEMNVSTLELGDSALYLCASSLSPGQGAGYTFGSGTRLTVV.